The 9 T cell receptor beta chains presented below share a single source sample, sequenced in a study of T cell repertoires in cytomegalovirus infection. TCRdb reprocessed the reads via MiXCR and lists one record per CDR3 protein. Here the sample spans 700,000 to 850,000 distinct CDR3 sequences, over 25% being singletons. Antigens of these TCRs are unknown. The specimen comprised cultured CD8+ T cells from PBMCs, sampled from culture after CMV antigen stimulation. The receptors derive from a human donor in good health (CMV status not recorded). Some clones in this sample may be carry-over from other donors' samples.

The rearrangement uses TRBV12-3 or TRBV12-4 and TRBJ2-2; 8 bases map to TRBD1. CDR3 length: 13 residues. V trimming: 7 bases; J trimming: 6 bases; junction bases outside the gene matches: 4. CDR3 in DNA: TGTGCCAGCACATCGACAGGGGCCGGGGAGCTGTTTTTT. This translates into CASTSTGAGELFF.

This clonotype was found many times. The rearrangement uses TRBV7-9 and TRBJ1-1; the match to TRBD1 covers 8 bases. Per the germline V gene, CDR1 is SEHNR and CDR2 is FQNEAQ (reference sequence). The CDR3 extends over 16 amino acids. The V gene end was trimmed by 5 bases and the J gene end by 0 bases; junction bases not matched to a gene: 8. The CDR3 spells CASSPPGQGLNTEAFF. In DNA form, the CDR3 reads TGTGCCAGCAGCCCTCCTGGACAGGGCTTGAACACTGAAGCTTTCTTT.

This clonotype was counted a few times. The V call is TRBV7-4, the J call TRBJ1-2; 9 nucleotides match TRBD1. This CDR3 is 14 amino acids long. V dropped 1 base and J dropped 9; count of bases not matched to a gene: 6. Germline-derived CDR1 and CDR2 are SGHVT and SQSDAQ. As DNA, the CDR3 is TGTGCCAGCAGCTTAGGGGGACAGGGTTCAAGCTACACCTTC. This codes for CASSLGGQGSSYTF. Combining the CDR3 with reference TRBV7-4 and TRBJ1-2 gives the whole variable domain GAGVSQSPRYKVAKRGRDVALRCDSISGHVTLYWYRQTLGQGSEVLTYSQSDAQRDKSGRPSGRFSAERPERSVSTLKIQRTEQGDSAVYLCASSLGGQGSSYTFGSGTRLTVV.

This clonotype was detected a few times. This chain links TRBV9 with TRBJ2-5, with D tentatively TRBD1 (6 bases). V shed 3 bases and J shed 2 bases, with 8 bases lying between them. The CDR3 spans 13 residues. The germline CDR1 and CDR2 sequences are SGDLS and YYNGEE. CDR3 loop: CASSGDIQETQYF. As DNA, the CDR3 is TGTGCCAGCAGCGGGGACATACAAGAGACCCAGTACTTC.

This chain connects TRBV7-9 to TRBJ2-1, with 8 bases identical to TRBD1. The CDR3 loop spans 14 amino acids. J was trimmed by 8 bases and V by 6 bases; bases with no gene match: 9. CDR1 and CDR2 from the germline V gene are SEHNR and FQNEAQ (reference sequence). The CDR3 DNA sequence: TGTGCCAGCAGTCCCGACAGGGGTAACGATGAGCAGTTCTTC. It is translated as CASSPDRGNDEQFF.

This clonotype was seen more than once but under ten times. V gene TRBV6-5 combines with J gene TRBJ2-6, with TRBD1 matching 7 bases. After removal of 2 bases from V and 0 bases from J, the junction contained 4 bases not matched to a gene. The germline CDR1 and CDR2 sequences are MNHEY and SVGAGI. There are 17 residues in the CDR3. DNA for the CDR3: TGTGCCAGCAGTTACGGGGACAGCCACTCTGGGGCCAACGTCCTGACTTTC. Encoded protein: CASSYGDSHSGANVLTF.

On this clonotype: At one boundary the junction diverges from the germline segment, which might be a read error. The genes are TRBV5-1 and TRBJ2-7; 7 positions match TRBD2. This CDR3 has 14 residues. CDR1 is SGHRS and CDR2 is YFSETQ in the germline V gene. CDR3 in DNA: TGCGTCAGCAGCTTCGCGGGGGATCAGAGCGAGCAGTACTTC. This sequence encodes CVSSFAGDQSEQYF.

This clonotype was observed a handful of times. This rearrangement joins TRBV28 to TRBJ1-5; the D gene is possibly TRBD1 (5 bases). Germline CDR1 is MDHEN and CDR2 is SYDVKM. The CDR3 loop spans 14 amino acids. V was pared by 3 bases and J by 5 bases, with 11 bases between. CDR3 region: CASSFSGTDQPQHF. The CDR3 coding sequence is TGTGCCAGCAGTTTTTCGGGGACGGATCAGCCCCAGCATTTT.

This clonotype has at least ten counts. The V call is TRBV7-2, the J call TRBJ2-1; 14 bases are shared with TRBD2. This CDR3 contains 21 residues. The junction had 14 bases not matched to a gene; V was cut back by 4 bases and J by 0 bases. From germline, CDR1 is SGHTA and CDR2 FQGNSA. CDR3 loop: CASSSPGLAGGRLSSYNEQFF. As DNA, the CDR3 is TGTGCCAGCAGCTCACCCGGACTAGCGGGGGGCCGGTTGAGCTCCTACAATGAGCAGTTCTTC.